These 19 T cell receptor beta chains were all obtained from the same sample, sequenced in a study of cytomegalovirus exposure and HLA in healthy donors. PCR used 60 Vbeta primers and 13 Jbeta primers. Generated by immunoSEQ multiplex PCR, the TCRdb table keeps only in-frame clones and is missing some. Altogether some 190,000 clones are present, 76% being singletons, with the ten largest covering roughly 1.5%. Sample: PBMCs. These TCRs come from a man younger than 30 in good health and CMV-seronegative.

The CDR3 reads CASRVTGGDEQFF. The DNA of the CDR3 is TGTGCCAGCAGAGTGACAGGGGGTGATGAGCAGTTCTTC. This chain connects TRBV2 to TRBJ2-1; 9 nucleotides line up with TRBD1. The germline V gene has CDR1 SNHLY and CDR2 FYNNEI. The trim removed 6 bases at V and 8 bases at J, leaving 5 bases unmatched. The CDR3 has 13 amino acids.

This rearrangement joins TRBV7-6 to TRBJ2-7; perhaps TRBD1 as D (5 bases). The length of the CDR3 is 11 residues. Trimming pared 6 bases from V and 6 bases from J, leaving 9 bases between. Germline values: CDR1 SGHVS, CDR2 FNYEAQ. The DNA for the CDR3 is TGTGCCAGCAGTCGTGGGGCCGAGCAGTACTTC. As protein: CASSRGAEQYF. Together with reference TRBV7-6 and TRBJ2-7, the CDR3 gives the full variable domain: GAGVSQSPRYKVTKRGQDVALRCDPISGHVSLYWYRQALGQGPEFLTYFNYEAQQDKSGLPNDRFSAERPEGSISTLTIQRTEQRDSAMYRCASSRGAEQYFGPGTRLTVT.

This chain links TRBV19 with TRBJ1-2, with D perhaps matching TRBD1 (5 bases). The CDR3 length is 12 residues. Trimming removed 8 bases at V and 7 bases at J, with 14 bases between. The germline gives CDR1 LNHDA, CDR2 SQIVND (reference sequence). The CDR3 DNA sequence: TGTGCCAGTCGCAGGGAAGTCGGTGGCTACACCTTC. It is translated as CASRREVGGYTF.

The J gene is TRBJ2-5, the V gene TRBV11-3, with 7 bases aligning to TRBD2. Near its end, the DNA agrees better with TRBJ2-7, so the J call may be wrong. Germline V CDR1 and CDR2: SGHNT, YENEEA. CDR3 length equals 16 residues. The CDR3 nucleotides read TGTGCCAGCAGCCCCCACCGGCTAGCGGAATCCTACGAGCAGTACTTC. It specifies CASSPHRLAESYEQYF.

This sequence joins TRBV10-3 and TRBJ1-2; 10 bases map to TRBD1. J lost 8 bases, V lost 0 bases, and 9 bases had no gene match. The CDR3 runs 16 residues. Germline V CDR1 and CDR2: ENHRY, SYGVKD. The CDR3: CAISESTGQGTGGYTF. CDR3 nucleotides: TGTGCCATCAGTGAGTCAACGGGACAGGGGACTGGAGGCTACACCTTC.

The chain is built from TRBV6-1 and TRBJ2-3; 7 bases align to TRBD2. CDR3 length equals 14 residues. V was pared by 7 bases and J by 6 bases, with 10 bases of the junction left unmatched. CDR1 is MNHNS, CDR2 SASEGT, per germline. DNA of the CDR3: TGTGCCAGCATCCCCCTAGCGGACCCCGATACGCAGTATTTT. This codes for CASIPLADPDTQYF.

A word on this clone: Sequence at one end of the junction differs from germline and may be a read error. The chain uses TRBV4-1 and TRBJ1-5; a weak D match, TRBD1 (5 bases). The CDR3 loop spans 14 amino acids. Germline CDR1 and CDR2: MGHRA and YSYEKL. The CDR3 DNA reads TGTGCCAGCAGCCAAGGTTCGGGGGTTCAGCCCCAGCATTTT. Its protein is CASSQGSGVQPQHF.

The J gene is TRBJ1-5, the V gene TRBV6-1, with D possibly matching TRBD1 (5 bases). This CDR3 has 13 residues. The V gene lost 4 bases and the J gene lost 7 bases, with 11 bases spanning the gap. Germline CDR1 MNHNS, CDR2 SASEGT. The CDR3 region has the DNA TGTGCCAGCAGTGGCCAGGGATTGCAGCCCCAGCATTTT. Its translation: CASSGQGLQPQHF.

The V call is TRBV27, the J call TRBJ2-7, with 7 bases matching TRBD1. V dropped 6 bases and J dropped 2; count of bases not matched to a gene: 10. Germline CDR1 is MNHEY and CDR2 is SMNVEV (reference sequence). The CDR3 loop spans 15 amino acids. The CDR3 nucleotides read TGTGCCAGCAGCAGCCGGGGACAGACCACCTACGAGCAGTACTTC. It yields the protein CASSSRGQTTYEQYF.

This rearrangement joins TRBV2 to TRBJ2-2, with unresolved D. V shed 6 bases and J shed 5 bases, with 4 bases lying between them. The CDR3 consists of 11 residues. Germline loops: CDR1 SNHLY, CDR2 FYNNEI. The CDR3 DNA reads TGTGCCAGCAGGGCTACCGGGGAGCTGTTTTTT. It translates to CASRATGELFF.

This clone was detected a few times. The CDR3 nucleotides read TGTGCCATCAGTGAAGGCGGTAGCTACGAGCAGTACTTC. Translation gives CAISEGGSYEQYF. The J gene is TRBJ2-7, the V gene TRBV10-3; D is unclear. Germline CDR1 ENHRY, CDR2 SYGVKD. V lost 3 bases, J lost 3 bases, and 9 bases lay in between. The CDR3 length is 13 residues.

CDR3 sequence reads: CASSLIGPIYTEAFF. The CDR3, as DNA: TGTGCCAGCAGCTTAATTGGGCCGATCTACACTGAAGCTTTCTTT. The rearrangement uses TRBV7-2 and TRBJ1-1; D unresolved. This CDR3 comprises 15 residues. CDR1 and CDR2 from the germline V gene are SGHTA and FQGNSA. Trimming took 2 bases from V and 3 from J, leaving 13 bases between them.

The chain couples TRBV21-1 to TRBJ1-1; the D call in the table, TRBD1, was not verified against the DNA. TRBV21-1 is a recognized pseudogene. The CDR3 extends over 17 amino acids. The chain's CDR3 is CASSKGLRQGESTEAFF. In nucleotides, the CDR3 is TGTGCCAGCAGCAAAGGGCTCCGACAGGGGGAGAGCACTGAAGCTTTCTTT.

V and J are TRBV27 and TRBJ1-1; possible D gene TRBD1, 5 bases. The germline V gene has CDR1 MNHEY and CDR2 SMNVEV (reference sequence). With 4 bases removed from V and 10 bases from J, the gap between germline ends came to 19 bases. The CDR3 length is 14 residues. The CDR3 DNA reads as TGTGCCAGCAGTTCCCCCCACAGGCCGAAGTTAGCTTTCTTT. Protein: CASSSPHRPKLAFF.

This clone occurred once. The chain links TRBV7-9 to TRBJ2-1; D not certain. V lost 5 bases and J 5 bases, leaving 16 bases between the germline ends. There are 15 residues in the CDR3. CDR1 and CDR2 (germline): SEHNR, FQNEAQ (reference sequence). CDR3: CASSPRRQTDNEQFF. The DNA of the CDR3 is TGTGCCAGCAGCCCAAGACGGCAGACTGACAATGAGCAGTTCTTC. The complete variable domain, with remaining parts taken from reference TRBV7-9 and TRBJ2-1, reads DTGVSQNPRHKITKRGQNVTFRCDPISEHNRLYWYRQTLGQGPEFLTYFQNEAQLEKSRLLSDRFSAERPKGSFSTLEIQRTEQGDSAMYLCASSPRRQTDNEQFFGPGTRLTVL.

This clone was counted between two and nine times. The genes are TRBV9 and TRBJ1-2, with D unresolved. Germline lookup yields CDR1 SGDLS and CDR2 YYNGEE. The CDR3 spans 14 residues. V was trimmed by 1 base and J by 3 bases, leaving 10 bases between them. The CDR3 DNA reads TGTGCCAGCAGCGTAAGCACGAAAGACTATGGCTACACCTTC. Amino acids: CASSVSTKDYGYTF.

V is TRBV15 and J is TRBJ1-4; D remains unclear. CDR3 length equals 15 residues. Trimming took 0 bases from V and 8 from J, leaving 13 bases between them. Germline V gives CDR1 LNHNV, CDR2 YYDKDF (reference sequence). CDR3 bases: TGTGCCACCAGCAGAGATTTGACCGGAGGGGAAAAACTGTTTTTT. It yields the protein CATSRDLTGGEKLFF.

The V call is TRBV4-2, the J call TRBJ2-1; maybe TRBD2 (6 bases). V shed 1 base and J shed 4 bases, with 17 bases lying between them. Germline CDR1 and CDR2: LGHNA and YNFKEQ. The CDR3 is made up of 17 amino acids. CDR3 bases: TGTGCCAGCAGCCAAGTATGGGACTCGTGGCGATACAATGAGCAGTTCTTC. Encoded protein: CASSQVWDSWRYNEQFF.

The V call is TRBV28, the J call TRBJ1-4; the D is unclear. The CDR3 loop spans 11 amino acids. Deletions cut 4 bases from V and 12 bases from J, with 9 bases between. Looked up from germline, CDR1 is MDHEN and CDR2 is SYDVKM. As DNA, the CDR3 is TGTGCCAGCAGTTCCCTGTTAGAACTGTTTTTT. It specifies CASSSLLELFF.